The clone carrying this T cell receptor (beta chain) has only a few counts. The antigen remains unidentified. The sample comes from a study of T cell repertoires in cytomegalovirus infection. Study-wide context: Used in the study were CMV epitopes, some recently identified and HLA-C-restricted, others well-studied and HLA-B-restricted. Public TCR beta signatures provided an indication of both CMV infection and a matching HLA type.

TCRdb processed the reads anew with MiXCR; each CDR3 protein has one entry. The data show hundreds of thousands of distinct CDR3 sequences, roughly 30% seen once. Study results and caveats: Based on cumulative public TCR beta family frequency, carriers of CMV plus the relevant HLA were identified. CMV-specific TCR beta clonotypes restricted by HLA-C dominated the ex vivo response.

The CDR3 extends over 17 amino acids. Trimming cost V 0 bases and J 1 base; bases outside gene matches: 8. Germline loops: CDR1 LNHNV, CDR2 YYDKDF (reference sequence). This chain links TRBV15 with TRBJ2-7, with 8 bases that match TRBD1. This clonotype was sampled from a human donor in good health (CMV status not recorded). Some clones in this sample may be carry-over from other donors' samples. The material sequenced was cultured CD8+ T cells from PBMCs, taken from culture after CMV antigen stimulation. CDR3 nucleotides: TGTGCCACCAGCAGAGATCCTCCGGGACAGGAGTCCTACGAGCAGTACTTC. It specifies CATSRDPPGQESYEQYF.